The 25 T cell receptor beta chains listed next were all sequenced from one sample in a study of cytomegalovirus exposure and HLA in healthy donors (dated by TCRdb to about 2017). The receptor library was made with the immunoSEQ multiplex PCR assay. TCRdb limited this immuneACCESS table to in-frame rearrangements with V and J called. A share of clones is missing; checked studies link under half to unresolved V genes, and the rest is unexplained. Here the sample has approximately 300,000 clones; just over 85% occur a single time. Of the sample, under 0.85% is held by the ten largest clones. Sequencing was done on a sample of PBMCs. The source is a woman younger than 30 in good health and CMV-seronegative.

In this sample, this clone turned up once. The J gene is TRBJ1-5, the V gene TRBV15; D may be TRBD1 (5 bases). The V gene's germline CDR1 is LNHNV and CDR2 YYDKDF (reference sequence). The CDR3 spans 15 residues. The V and J ends lost 1 base and 4 bases respectively, with 11 bases between them. Here the CDR3 reads CATSRGVGGNQPQHF. DNA of the CDR3: TGTGCCACCAGCAGAGGGGTCGGGGGGAATCAGCCCCAGCATTTT.

V is TRBV6-1 and J is TRBJ2-7, with D possibly matching TRBD2 (5 bases). V was pared by 10 bases and J by 2 bases, with 18 bases between. CDR3 size: 14 residues. Germline values: CDR1 MNHNS, CDR2 SASEGT. The DNA of the CDR3 is TGTGCCACCACGGCGGCACGGGATGCCTACGAGCAGTACTTC. Translated: CATTAARDAYEQYF.

This clone is a singleton in its sample. Here the CDR3 reads CSVGSGLAGLTDTQYF. The CDR3 nucleotides are TGCAGCGTTGGATCAGGGCTAGCGGGACTCACAGATACGCAGTATTTT. V gene TRBV29-1 combines with J gene TRBJ2-3; 9 bases align to TRBD2. Germline V gene data show CDR1 as SQVTM and CDR2 as ANQGSEA. The length of the CDR3 is 16 residues. After removal of 4 bases from V and 2 bases from J, the junction contained 10 bases not matched to a gene.

The rearrangement links TRBV6-5 to TRBJ2-3; D may be TRBD1 (6 bases). The V end lost 2 bases, the J end lost 5 bases, and 17 bases lay between the germline ends. The germline V gene has CDR1 MNHEY and CDR2 SVGAGI. The CDR3 spans 16 residues. The CDR3 here is CASSYAGTPHGDTQYF. CDR3 bases: TGTGCCAGCAGTTACGCCGGGACACCCCATGGAGATACGCAGTATTTT.

V usage is TRBV5-1 and J usage is TRBJ2-1; 10 nucleotides match TRBD1. The germline gives CDR1 SGHRS, CDR2 YFSETQ. CDR3 length: 16 residues. V shed 6 bases, J shed 7 bases, and the junction held 13 bases outside the gene matches. The CDR3 sequence is CASTKEPGQGRNEQFF. CDR3 in DNA: TGCGCCAGCACCAAGGAGCCGGGACAGGGGCGGAATGAGCAGTTCTTC.

J is TRBJ1-2 and V is TRBV2; no firm D call. With 7 bases removed from V and 3 bases from J, the gap between germline ends came to 12 bases. The CDR3 loop spans 13 amino acids. Germline CDR1 and CDR2: SNHLY and FYNNEI. The CDR3 nucleotides read TGTGCCAGCAAGTCAGAGGCTGACTATGGCTACACCTTC. As protein: CASKSEADYGYTF.

The V and J genes are TRBV25-1 and TRBJ1-2; TRBD1 aligns across 8 bases. Germline V gene sequence: CDR1 MGHDK, CDR2 SYGVNS. The CDR3 consists of 14 residues. V gave up 5 bases and J gave up 3 bases; unmatched junction bases: 5. The CDR3 sequence: CASSRQGSDYGYTF. The CDR3 nucleotides are TGTGCCAGCAGTCGACAGGGGAGTGACTATGGCTACACCTTC.

V is TRBV18 and J is TRBJ2-1; D is unclear. Trimming removed 8 bases at V and 7 bases at J, with 12 bases between. The CDR3 loop spans 12 amino acids. Germline V gene data show CDR1 as KGHSH and CDR2 as LQKENI. The CDR3 DNA sequence: TGTGCCAGCCTTAGATCCGAGAATGAGCAGTTCTTC. It codes for CASLRSENEQFF.

The chain couples TRBV29-1 to TRBJ2-3; no firm D call. Trimming removed 3 bases at V and 1 base at J, with 11 bases between. The CDR3 is 14 amino acids. Germline V gene data show CDR1 as SQVTM and CDR2 as ANQGSEA. The CDR3 spells CSVESQQGTDTQYF. In DNA, the CDR3 is TGCAGCGTTGAGAGCCAGCAGGGCACAGATACGCAGTATTTT.

This clone appeared a single time. This chain connects TRBV27 to TRBJ2-7; TRBD1 agrees at 9 bases. The CDR3 loop spans 17 amino acids. CDR1 is MNHEY, CDR2 SMNVEV, per germline (reference sequence). V lost 2 bases and J lost 7; bases outside the gene matches: 15. The CDR3 DNA sequence: TGTGCCAGCAGTTTAGAGTCACAGGGGGCCACTTTGGGTGAGCAGTACTTC. Protein: CASSLESQGATLGEQYF.

V gene TRBV5-4 combines with J gene TRBJ2-1; TRBD2 might be the D (6 bases). Germline assignment: CDR1 SGHNT and CDR2 YYREEE (reference sequence). Trimming shortened V by 3 bases and J by 0 bases, and 10 bases separated the two germline ends. The CDR3 has 15 amino acids. The CDR3 DNA follows: TGTGCCAGCAGCTGGGACTGGAGCTCCTACAATGAGCAGTTCTTC. This codes for CASSWDWSSYNEQFF. Combining the CDR3 with reference TRBV5-4 and TRBJ2-1 gives the whole variable domain ETGVTQSPTHLIKTRGQQVTLRCSSQSGHNTVSWYQQALGQGPQFIFQYYREEENGRGNFPPRFSGLQFPNYSSELNVNALELDDSALYLCASSWDWSSYNEQFFGPGTRLTVL.

V gene TRBV28 combines with J gene TRBJ2-7, with D possibly being TRBD1 (5 bases). CDR1 and CDR2 (germline): MDHEN, SYDVKM. This CDR3 is 13 amino acids long. V shed 7 bases and J shed 5 bases, with 15 bases lying between them. The CDR3 loop is CASTPRVRDEQYF. CDR3 nucleotide sequence: TGTGCCAGCACCCCCAGGGTTCGCGACGAGCAGTACTTC.

This chain joins TRBV29-1 and TRBJ2-7; TRBD1 might be the D (6 bases). Trimming pared 7 bases from V and 3 bases from J, leaving 16 bases between. Germline lookup yields CDR1 SQVTM and CDR2 ANQGSEA. The CDR3 is 13 residues long. CDR3 loop: CSAYPEDSYEQYF. The CDR3 bases are TGCAGCGCCTACCCTGAGGACAGCTACGAGCAGTACTTC.

This sequence joins TRBV4-3 and TRBJ1-3, with D unclear. Trimming stripped 2 bases from V and 6 bases from J, with 14 bases between. The CDR3 is made up of 15 amino acids. Per germline, CDR1 LGHNA and CDR2 YSLEER. CDR3 DNA sequence: TGCGCCAGCAGCCAAAGGTCCAGACAAGAAAACACCATATATTTT. Translating it yields CASSQRSRQENTIYF.

J is TRBJ1-2 and V is TRBV6-5; D may be TRBD1 (5 bases). This CDR3 spans 13 amino acids. V was trimmed by 6 bases and J by 4 bases, leaving 12 bases between them. Germline CDR1 and CDR2: MNHEY and SVGAGI. The CDR3 reads CASSYDSLYGYTF. CDR3 in DNA: TGTGCCAGCAGCTACGACAGTCTCTATGGCTACACCTTC.

The gene calls are TRBV9 and TRBJ1-1; possibly TRBD1 for D (6 bases). The CDR3 consists of 13 residues. The V gene's germline CDR1 is SGDLS and CDR2 YYNGEE. Trimming took 4 bases from V and 10 from J, leaving 17 bases between them. The CDR3 region is CASSSRTGRAAFF. As DNA, the CDR3 is TGTGCCAGCAGCTCCAGAACAGGGAGGGCAGCTTTCTTT.

The chain carries TRBV7-9 and TRBJ2-1, with TRBD2 matching over 11 bases. V was clipped by 5 bases and J by 10 bases; unmatched bases: 10. CDR1 is SEHNR, CDR2 FQNEAQ, per germline (reference sequence). CDR3 length equals 15 residues. The CDR3: CASSTGTSGVREQFF. The CDR3 nucleotides read TGTGCCAGCAGCACCGGGACTAGCGGTGTCCGGGAGCAGTTCTTC.

A single count supports this clone. The gene calls are TRBV27 and TRBJ2-2; a weak D match, TRBD1 (6 bases). V was trimmed by 0 bases and J by 0 bases, leaving 14 bases between them. Per the germline V gene, CDR1 is MNHEY and CDR2 is SMNVEV (reference sequence). This CDR3 contains 18 residues. CDR3 protein: CASSLSTLQGTNTGELFF. The CDR3, as DNA: TGTGCCAGCAGTTTATCGACATTACAGGGAACGAACACCGGGGAGCTGTTTTTT.

V and J are TRBV10-2 and TRBJ2-7; TRBD2 matches at 10 bases. Germline CDR1 and CDR2: WSHSY and SAAADI. The CDR3 covers 15 residues. V lost 7 bases and J lost 3; bases outside the gene matches: 9. CDR3 nucleotides: TGCGCCAGCACCCTCACTAGCGGGACTCTCTACGAGCAGTACTTC. This sequence encodes CASTLTSGTLYEQYF.

The chain is built from TRBV27 and TRBJ2-1; 10 nucleotides line up with TRBD2. The CDR3 length is 15 residues. The germline V gene encodes CDR1 MNHEY and CDR2 SMNVEV (reference sequence). With V trimmed by 2 bases and J by 8 bases, 6 bases remained unmatched. CDR3 DNA sequence: TGTGCCAGCAGTTTAGCGCTAGCGGGGGCGGATGAGCAGTTCTTC. As protein: CASSLALAGADEQFF.

V is TRBV5-6 and J is TRBJ1-3, with D unclear. Per germline, CDR1 SGHDT and CDR2 YYEEEE. V lost 1 base and J lost 7, with 6 bases in between. This CDR3 is 12 amino acids long. The CDR3 bases are TGTGCCAGCAGCTTGTCGCGCAACACCATATATTTT. It encodes CASSLSRNTIYF.

This clone was detected a few times. The chain is built from TRBV2 and TRBJ2-5; D gene uncertain. The CDR3 has 12 amino acids. The V end was cut by 4 bases, the J end by 5 bases, with 8 bases between. CDR1 and CDR2 from the germline V gene are SNHLY and FYNNEI. The CDR3 region has the DNA TGTGCCAGCAGTGGAGTATACGAGACCCAGTACTTC. Protein sequence: CASSGVYETQYF. Combining the CDR3 with reference TRBV2 and TRBJ2-5 gives the whole variable domain EPEVTQTPSHQVTQMGQEVILRCVPISNHLYFYWYRQILGQKVEFLVSFYNNEISEKSEIFDDQFSVERPDGSNFTLKIRSTKLEDSAMYFCASSGVYETQYFGPGTRLLVL.

This clone was seen more than once but under ten times. The J gene is TRBJ1-2, the V gene TRBV28; possible D gene TRBD1, 6 bases. The germline V gene has CDR1 MDHEN and CDR2 SYDVKM. CDR3 size: 12 residues. The V gene lost 9 bases and the J gene lost 6 bases, with 14 bases spanning the gap. CDR3 loop: CASKQGANGYTF. For the CDR3, the DNA is TGTGCCAGTAAACAGGGAGCAAATGGCTACACCTTC.

The genes are TRBV4-2 and TRBJ2-7, with TRBD1 identical over 8 bases. With 0 bases clipped from V and 2 bases from J, the junction kept 18 bases outside the gene matches. The germline gives CDR1 LGHNA, CDR2 YNFKEQ. This CDR3 contains 20 residues. CDR3 DNA sequence: TGTGCCAGCAGCCAAGAGGCCCCGGCCAGGGGGCGAAGCCTCGCCTACGAGCAGTACTTC. It yields the protein CASSQEAPARGRSLAYEQYF.

The gene calls are TRBV6-5 and TRBJ1-2; the D gene is possibly TRBD1 (5 bases). Trimming shortened V by 5 bases and J by 1 base, and 14 bases separated the two germline ends. The CDR3 consists of 15 residues. In germline, CDR1 is MNHEY, CDR2 SVGAGI. The CDR3 nucleotides read TGTGCCAGCAGTAGGGACTCGGCGGGTAACTATGGCTACACCTTC. It specifies CASSRDSAGNYGYTF.